This TCR beta chain is from a study of T cell responses to AZD1222 COVID-19 vaccine. Study-level background: Second doses at about 4 or about 12 weeks were pooled.

Turning to this clone: What it binds is not known.

Looked up from germline, CDR1 is SGHTA and CDR2 is FQGNSA. CDR3 length equals 15 residues. Trimming shortened V by 4 bases and J by 2 bases, and 12 bases separated the two germline ends. Clones were sequenced by immunoSEQ multiplex PCR, and TCRdb holds only the in-frame ones, with some missing. This table has more than 100,000 clones, approximately 90% appearing once. Findings of the study overall: Seropositive at baseline were only a handful of AZD1222 recipients.

The specimen comprised peripheral blood, sampled on day 0 of AZD1222 vaccination. This chain connects TRBV7-2 to TRBJ1-3; D may be TRBD1 (5 bases). The source is an adult in good health. The CDR3 loop is CASSSRAGTGNTIYF. The CDR3 DNA sequence: TGTGCCAGCAGCTCCAGGGCAGGGACTGGAAACACCATATATTTT.